The T cell receptor (beta chain) described here comes from a study of T-cell reconstitution after alpha-beta-depleted transplantation in children. V dropped 7 bases and J dropped 5; count of bases not matched to a gene: 4. Germline-derived CDR1 and CDR2 are ENHRY and SYGVKD. The CDR3 runs to 13 residues. The table lists this clonotype with many counts. For TCRbeta, the library was prepared with unique molecular identifiers. Using its own MiXCR run on the PCR reads, TCRdb lists one record per CDR3 protein. The table has some 390,000 distinct CDR3 sequences, 20% seen once; the top ten hold over 3.5%. The sequence was collected from a human donor who donated a stem cell graft to a child with acute myeloid leukemia. The source was PBMCs from the stem cell graft donor, collected from the stem cell graft. V is TRBV10-3 and J is TRBJ2-1; 8 bases agree with TRBD1. The CDR3 sequence is CAIKKGQDNEQFF. The CDR3, as DNA: TGTGCCATCAAGAAGGGACAGGACAATGAGCAGTTCTTC.